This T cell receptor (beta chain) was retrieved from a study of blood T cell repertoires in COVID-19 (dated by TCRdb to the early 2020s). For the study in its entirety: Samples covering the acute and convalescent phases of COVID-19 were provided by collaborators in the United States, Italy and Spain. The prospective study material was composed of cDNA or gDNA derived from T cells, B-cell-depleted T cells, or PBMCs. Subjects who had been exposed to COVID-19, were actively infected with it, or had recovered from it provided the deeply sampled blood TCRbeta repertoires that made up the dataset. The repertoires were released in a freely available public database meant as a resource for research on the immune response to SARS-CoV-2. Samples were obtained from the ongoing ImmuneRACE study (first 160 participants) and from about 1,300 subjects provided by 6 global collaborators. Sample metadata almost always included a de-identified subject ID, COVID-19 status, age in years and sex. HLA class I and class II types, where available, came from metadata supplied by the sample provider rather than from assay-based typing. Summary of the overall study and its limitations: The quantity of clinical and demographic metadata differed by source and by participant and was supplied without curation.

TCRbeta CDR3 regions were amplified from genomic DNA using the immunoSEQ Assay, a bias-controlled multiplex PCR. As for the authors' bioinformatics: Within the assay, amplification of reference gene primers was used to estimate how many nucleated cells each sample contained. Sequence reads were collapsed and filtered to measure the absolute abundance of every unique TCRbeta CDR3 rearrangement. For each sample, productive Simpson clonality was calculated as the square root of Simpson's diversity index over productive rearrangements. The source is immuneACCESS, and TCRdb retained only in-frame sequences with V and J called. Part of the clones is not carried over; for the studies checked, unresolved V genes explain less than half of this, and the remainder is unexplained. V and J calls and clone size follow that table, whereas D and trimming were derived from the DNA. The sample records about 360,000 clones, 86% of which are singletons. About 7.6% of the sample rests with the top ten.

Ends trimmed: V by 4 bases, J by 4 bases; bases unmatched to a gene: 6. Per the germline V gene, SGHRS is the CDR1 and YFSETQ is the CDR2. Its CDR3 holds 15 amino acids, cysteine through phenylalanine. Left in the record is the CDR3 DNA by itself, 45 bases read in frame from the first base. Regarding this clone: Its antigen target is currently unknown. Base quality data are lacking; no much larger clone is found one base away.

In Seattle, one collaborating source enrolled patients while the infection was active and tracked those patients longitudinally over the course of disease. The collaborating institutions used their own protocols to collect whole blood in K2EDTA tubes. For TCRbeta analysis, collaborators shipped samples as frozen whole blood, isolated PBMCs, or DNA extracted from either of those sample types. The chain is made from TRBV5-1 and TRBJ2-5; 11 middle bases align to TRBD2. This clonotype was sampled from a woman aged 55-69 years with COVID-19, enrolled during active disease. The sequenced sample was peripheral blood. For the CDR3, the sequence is CASSDSSGGRETQYF. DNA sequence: TGCGCCAGCAGCGATTCTAGCGGGGGGCGAGAGACCCAGTACTTC.